This entry describes one T cell receptor beta chain. Using immunoSEQ multiplex PCR, the repertoire was profiled, and TCRdb retains in-frame clones only, with some absent. The profile covers approximately 100,000 clones, with approximately 83% appearing a single time and approximately 6.8% taken by the ten largest. This sample was included in a study of blood T cell repertoires in COVID-19. Study overall: COVID-19 samples from acute and convalescent phases originated in the United States, Italy and Spain. Nucleic acid was either cDNA or gDNA, and it came from T cells, B-cell-depleted T cells, or PBMCs.

CDR1 and CDR2 from the germline V gene are GTSNPN and SVGIG (reference sequence). Trimming removed 2 bases from V and 1 base from J, with 8 bases in between. The CDR3 is 13 residues long. The chain is built from TRBV30 and TRBJ1-1; a possible D gene is TRBD1 (5 bases). The material sequenced was peripheral blood. The sequence derives from a man between 60 and 75 years old with acute or convalescent COVID-19. The CDR3 spells CAWSWGTNTEAFF. DNA of the CDR3: TGTGCCTGGAGTTGGGGCACGAACACTGAAGCTTTCTTT.